What follows is one TCR beta chain and its context. The antigen is not known. CDR3 length equals 15 residues. The germline V gene has CDR1 MNHNS and CDR2 SASEGT. V gave up 8 bases and J gave up 5 bases, with 22 bases separating them. In the PCR, 60 Vbeta and 13 Jbeta primers were used. Here immunoSEQ multiplex PCR was the method, and the copy in TCRdb shows in-frame clones only, minus some. There are around 120,000 clones in the sample; around 81% occur only once, and 0.55% to 0.75% lies in the top ten. This entry belongs to a study of cytomegalovirus exposure and HLA in healthy donors. General observations from the study: A list of more than 150 TCR beta chains associated with cytomegalovirus was given. The authors assumed roughly uniform sequencing depth across donors for presence/absence analyses.

V usage is TRBV6-1 and J usage is TRBJ2-7, with D perhaps TRBD2 (5 bases). This TCR derives from a man aged 18 to 29 in good health and CMV-seronegative. Sample: PBMCs. The CDR3 coding sequence is TGTGCCAGCCGCAGCGGACGGAATAGGGAGCACGAGCAGTACTTC. Its protein product is CASRSGRNREHEQYF.